Reported below is one T cell receptor (beta chain). The antigen is unknown. For TCR beta, libraries came from iRepertoire HTBI primers and Arm-PCR of CDR3 regions. Each CDR3 protein is one row after TCRdb ran MiXCR on the multiplex PCR reads. The data show approximately 290,000 distinct CDR3 sequences, 20% to 25% seen once. These data belong to a study of regulatory T cells in long-lasting Graves disease. Notes on the study in general: Since the sample size was small, accuracy may have been reduced. The study found lower TCR diversity in persistent Graves' patients than in newly diagnosed ones. When disease was persistent, TRBV28, TRBJ1-2 and TRBJ2-5 were the favored segments.

Time point defined: persistent/refractory GD, antithyroid drugs over 5 years with positive TRAb. Construction of the TCR library relied on RNA isolated from PBMCs. Recruitment took place at an endocrinology department in Xi'an, China. The V gene lost 2 bases and the J gene lost 0 bases, with 13 bases spanning the gap. CDR3 size: 16 residues. Per the germline V gene, CDR1 is KGHSH and CDR2 is LQKENI. The source was peripheral blood mononuclear cells (PBMCs), collected when the disease was refractory, from a patient treated with antithyroid drugs. V gene TRBV18 combines with J gene TRBJ2-5; D may be TRBD2 (5 bases). The source is a female donor with Graves disease. CDR3 sequence (DNA): TGTGCCAGCTCACCATGGTCGCCCGGGAACCAAGAGACCCAGTACTTC. This codes for CASSPWSPGNQETQYF.